This TCR beta chain was captured in a study of neoadjuvant anti-PD-1 for oral cavity cancer. Study-wide results and limits: PBMC Gini-index clonality exceeded responders' in non-responders post-nivolumab. Higher pretreatment Treg/Th17 ratios tracked higher pretreatment blood clonality.

The table came from immunoSEQ multiplex PCR; TCRdb's copy has only in-frame clones and leaves some out. The repertoire holds some 14,000 clones, with around 80% as singletons. As to time point: after neoadjuvant nivolumab, at surgical resection. Stage II-IVA oral cavity squamous cell carcinoma was new and untreated by systemic or radiation therapy. Comment on this clone: Its cognate antigen is unknown.

The source material was PBMCs, sampled after nivolumab (anti-PD-1) treatment. This clonotype was sampled from a person aged 35-79 years with oral cavity squamous cell carcinoma.

The CDR3 reads CASGDRPSTNEKLFF. The CDR3 DNA reads TGTGCCAGCGGTGATAGGCCCTCAACTAATGAAAAACTGTTTTTT. This chain links TRBV7-9 with TRBJ1-4; D not resolved. V dropped 8 bases and J dropped 0 bases, with 13 bases sitting between them. Germline V CDR1 and CDR2: SEHNR, FQNEAQ (reference sequence). The CDR3 totals 15 residues.